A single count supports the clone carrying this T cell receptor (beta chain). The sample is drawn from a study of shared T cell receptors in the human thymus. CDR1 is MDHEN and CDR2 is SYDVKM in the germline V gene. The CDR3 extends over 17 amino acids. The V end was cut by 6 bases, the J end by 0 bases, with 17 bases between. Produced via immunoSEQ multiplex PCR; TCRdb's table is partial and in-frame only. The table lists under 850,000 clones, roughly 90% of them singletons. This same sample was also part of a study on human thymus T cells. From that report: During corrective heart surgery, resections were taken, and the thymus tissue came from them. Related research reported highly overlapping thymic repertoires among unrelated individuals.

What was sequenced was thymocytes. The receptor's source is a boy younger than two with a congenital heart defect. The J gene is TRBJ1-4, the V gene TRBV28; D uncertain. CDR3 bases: TGTGCCAGCAGCCAACTTTCCGACATTGCAACTAATGAAAAACTGTTTTTT. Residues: CASSQLSDIATNEKLFF.